This TCR beta chain was identified during a study of blood T cell repertoires in COVID-19. Germline CDR1 and CDR2: LNHDA and SQIVND (reference sequence). V lost 3 bases and J lost 4, with 15 bases in between. This CDR3 region has 15 residues. Some clones are missing from TCRdb's copy, which holds only in-frame ones; the method was immunoSEQ multiplex PCR. The sample holds approximately 98,000 clones, about 85% seen once. V gene TRBV19 combines with J gene TRBJ1-1; perhaps TRBD1 as D (5 bases). What was sequenced was peripheral blood. This TCR was sampled from an elderly woman with acute or convalescent COVID-19. The CDR3 DNA reads as TGTGCCAGTAGTATTAGACAGTCTTCGGGCACTGAAGCTTTCTTT. Residues: CASSIRQSSGTEAFF.